The T cell receptor (beta chain) under discussion was sequenced for a study of CD8 T cells in ankylosing spondylitis. The CDR3 contains 15 residues. V lost 0 bases and J 2 bases, leaving 10 bases between the germline ends. CDR1 and CDR2 (germline): LGHNA, YSLEER. TCRdb redid the calling of the 5' RACE reads with MiXCR, one entry per CDR3 protein. The repertoire consists of about 240,000 distinct CDR3 sequences, with roughly 8.6% occurring once and the leading ten covering around 6.8%. This clonotype was found a few times. V gene TRBV4-3 combines with J gene TRBJ1-1, with D possibly TRBD1 on 6 matching bases. Material for sequencing was blood, either unsorted or a sorted T cell fraction (not recorded which). The source is a male donor with ankylosing spondylitis or in good health (not recorded which). The CDR3, as DNA: TGCGCCAGCAGCCAAGAAAGGGGGAAAAACACTGAAGCTTTCTTT. This encodes CASSQERGKNTEAFF.